Listed below are T cell receptor beta chains from one sample, sequenced in a study of blood T cell repertoires in COVID-19. The repertoire was sequenced with immunoSEQ multiplex PCR; TCRdb's copy has only in-frame clones and lacks some. The table has a few hundred thousand clones, around 85% seen once. The source material was peripheral blood. Source of these receptors: a man in his forties or fifties with active or convalescent COVID-19. Both conserved end residues are part of each CDR3. Each record gives: J gene, V gene, D gene, clone size, CDR3 DNA, CDR3 protein. A D gene is named only where the DNA matches it firmly. Not all rows give a size; the values are once, few, many and, for expanded clones, a class.

TRBJ1-2 TRBV4-1 . . TGCGCCAGCAGCCAAGCTCTCGGCTACACCTTC CASSQALGYTF
TRBJ2-3 TRBV7-3 TRBD2 . TGTGCCAGCGGACTAGGGAAATACACAGATACGCAGTATTTT CASGLGKYTDTQYF
TRBJ2-7 TRBV6-1 TRBD1 . TGTGCCAGCGGTACCGGGACAGGCTCCTACGAGCAGTACTTC CASGTGTGSYEQYF
TRBJ1-4 TRBV28 TRBD1 . TGTGCCAGCAGTTTGGATGGGACAGGGGGCGGGAAACTGTTTTTT CASSLDGTGGGKLFF
TRBJ1-4 TRBV6-1 . . TGTGCCAGCAGTGAAGAGGGGGGGCGGTATGAAAAACTGTTTTTT CASSEEGGRYEKLFF
TRBJ1-2 TRBV11-2 . . TGTGCCAGCAGCCCAGGACTCGGAGGGTATGGCTACACCTTC CASSPGLGGYGYTF
TRBJ1-1 TRBV2 TRBD1 . TGTGCCAGCAGTCTGACAGGGTTCGACACTGAAGCTTTCTTT CASSLTGFDTEAFF
TRBJ2-3 TRBV27 . . TGTGCCAGCAGTCCTAGCTACGGGGAATTAGGGCCGGGTACGCAGTATTTT CASSPSYGELGPGTQYF
TRBJ2-5 TRBV30 . few TGTGCCTGGAGTCTGGAGACCCAGTACTTC CAWSLETQYF
TRBJ2-3 TRBV7-9 TRBD2 . TGTGCCAGCAGCGTGGGACTAGCGGACAGCACAGATACGCAGTATTTT CASSVGLADSTDTQYF
TRBJ1-5 TRBV6-5 . . TGTGCCAGCAGCCCCGACAGTAATCAGCCCCAGCATTTT CASSPDSNQPQHF
TRBJ2-7 TRBV5-1 . . TGCGCCAGCAGCAGGGGGGGAGCCTACGAGCAGTACTTC CASSRGGAYEQYF
TRBJ1-4 TRBV10-1 . . TGCGCCAGCACTCGGGGACTCGGGGAAAAACTGTTTTTT CASTRGLGEKLFF